The sample holds a few counts of the clone carrying this T cell receptor (beta chain). Its antigen is not known. The data stem from a study of T cell repertoires in cytomegalovirus infection. Study background: CMV epitopes that were recently identified and HLA-C-restricted were used alongside well-studied HLA-B-restricted ones. Study-level findings and limits: The study found HLA-C-restricted CMV-specific TCR beta clonotypes dominating the ex vivo response.

TCRdb reanalysed the reads using MiXCR and keeps one entry per CDR3 protein. Of about a million distinct CDR3 sequences listed, 31% are singletons. The CDR3 spans 16 residues. V lost 1 base to trimming and J lost 5 bases; unmatched junction nucleotides: 8. CDR1 is LGHDT and CDR2 is YNNKEL in the germline V gene (reference sequence). The chain recombines TRBV3-1 with TRBJ2-5, with TRBD2 identical over 9 bases. The TCR comes from a human donor in good health (CMV status not recorded). Some clones in this sample may be carry-over from other donors' samples. The sample consisted of cultured CD8+ T cells from PBMCs, taken from culture after CMV antigen stimulation. The CDR3 DNA reads as TGTGCCAGCAGCCAAGGACTAGGACTAGCGACGGAGACCCAGTACTTC. Its translation: CASSQGLGLATETQYF.